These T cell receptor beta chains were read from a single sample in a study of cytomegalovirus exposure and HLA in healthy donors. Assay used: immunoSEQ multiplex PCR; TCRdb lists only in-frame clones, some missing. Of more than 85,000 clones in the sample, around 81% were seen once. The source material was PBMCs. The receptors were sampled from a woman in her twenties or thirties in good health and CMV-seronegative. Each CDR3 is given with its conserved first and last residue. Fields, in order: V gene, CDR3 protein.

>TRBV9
CASSVAPGLSFYEQYF
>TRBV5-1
CASQLTGSSYEQYF
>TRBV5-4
CASSPEGLALPDTQYF
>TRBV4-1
CASSPGTGDNSPLHF
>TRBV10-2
CASRKGTSGPTDTQYF
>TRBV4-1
CASSLPGTGDEQYF
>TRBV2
CASTGGVLQREFAYNEQFF
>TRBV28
CASSPGTSAEQYF
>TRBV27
CASSQSNYGYTF
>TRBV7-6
CASSLRGNNEKLFF
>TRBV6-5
CASSYVPPGEHEQYF
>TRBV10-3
CAISESSDTQYF
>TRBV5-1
CASSPGGGQRNYEQYF
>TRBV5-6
CASSGHWTIDEQYF
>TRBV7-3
CASSLTPAGVFTDTQYF
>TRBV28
CASSLANPSGRWGNEQFF
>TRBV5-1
CASSSTAGNTEAFF
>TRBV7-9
CASSLARATGSNQPQHF
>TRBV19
CASSIRPTGIAPQHF
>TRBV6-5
CASSYGREQYF
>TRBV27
CASSFWGSGSLYEQYF
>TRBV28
CASRVSPGQDQGQFF
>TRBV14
CASGQSTDTQYF
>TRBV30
CAWSKGGEQFF
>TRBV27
CASRVGTSEQYF
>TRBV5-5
CASTSRAGGTNNEQFF
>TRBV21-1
CASSLPALRGRNTIYF